The next 2 T cell receptor beta chains were all read from a single sample in a study of identical twins. Each CDR3 protein gets one entry after TCRdb re-called the 5' RACE reads with MiXCR. This table holds roughly 700,000 distinct CDR3 sequences, more than 6.5% found once. These data also formed part of another study, on yellow fever vaccine responses in identical twins.

The sample consisted of PBMCs. Source of these receptors: a woman between 18 and 29 years old in good health.

This clonotype came up many times. The chain recombines TRBV29-1 with TRBJ2-5; the D gene is possibly TRBD1 (6 bases). The CDR3 has 13 residues. Trimming stripped 2 bases from V and 2 bases from J, with 9 bases between. The germline CDR1 and CDR2 sequences are SQVTM and ANQGSEA. CDR3 sequence (DNA): TGCAGCGTTGAACTGGACAGTCAAGAGACCCAGTACTTC. Protein: CSVELDSQETQYF.

This clonotype was seen at least ten times. CDR3 nucleotides: TGCAGTGCGCGACAGTGGAATTCACCCCTCCACTTT. Its translation: CSARQWNSPLHF. The V call is TRBV20-1, the J call TRBJ1-6; a weak D match, TRBD1 (5 bases). V was pared by 6 bases and J by 7 bases, with 10 bases between. Germline assignment: CDR1 DFQATT and CDR2 SNEGSKA (reference sequence). The CDR3 runs 12 residues.